The clone carrying this TCR beta chain has just a few counts. As yet, its antigen is unknown. The data belong to a study of human T cells and chemical hapten exposure. Study-wide context: The scalp of each patient received a weekly diphenylcyclopropenone dose for the full roughly 24-week study. Notes on the study in general: Sensitizing with DPC caused no change in TCRs above 1 in 1000 frequency.

Germline-derived CDR1 and CDR2 are MNHNS and SASEGT. The CDR3 contains 12 residues. V was shortened by 5 bases and J by 2 bases, with 5 bases between the two germline ends. TCRdb fed the RACE reads into MiXCR, producing one record per CDR3 protein. This table has 71,000 or so distinct CDR3 sequences, more than 8% appearing once. Time point: patch test 1, 2 weeks after DPC sensitization. Described treatment: therapeutic diphenylcyclopropenone sensitization with weekly scalp DPC. The TCR originated in a woman in her thirties or forties with alopecia areata. Some clones in this sample may be carry-over from other donors' samples. The input for sequencing was whole blood, taken in connection with sensitization to the hapten diphenylcyclopropenone (DPC). The J gene is TRBJ2-3, the V gene TRBV6-1, with unresolved D. This CDR3 is CASSRNTDTQYF. The CDR3 nucleotides are TGTGCCAGCAGTCGAAACACAGATACGCAGTATTTT.